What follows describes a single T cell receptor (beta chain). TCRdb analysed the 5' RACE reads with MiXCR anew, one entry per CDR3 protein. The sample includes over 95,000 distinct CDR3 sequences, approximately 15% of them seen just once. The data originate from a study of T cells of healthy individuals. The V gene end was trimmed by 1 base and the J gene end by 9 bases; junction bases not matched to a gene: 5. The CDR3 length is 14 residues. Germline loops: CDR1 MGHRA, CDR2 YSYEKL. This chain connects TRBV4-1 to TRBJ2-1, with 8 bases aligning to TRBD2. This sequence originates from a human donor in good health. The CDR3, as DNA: TGCGCCAGCAGCCAAGGAAGCGGGAGTACTGAGCAGTTCTTC. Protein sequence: CASSQGSGSTEQFF.